Here is one TCR beta chain with its context. Using its own MiXCR run on the PCR reads, TCRdb lists one record per CDR3 protein. The table has under 100,000 distinct CDR3 sequences, over 45% seen once. The data belong to a study of CDR3 diversity in severe acne. The CDR3 is 15 residues long. CDR1 is SEHNR, CDR2 FQNEAQ, per germline (reference sequence). V lost 10 bases and J 2 bases, leaving 20 bases between the germline ends. This rearrangement joins TRBV7-9 to TRBJ1-1; D is possibly TRBD1 (5 bases). The specimen was blood. The TCR originated in a male donor in good health, serving as a control. CDR3 sequence (DNA): TGTGCCACCGACAGCTTAGTAGGGTTTAACACTGAAGCTTTCTTT. Translating it yields CATDSLVGFNTEAFF.